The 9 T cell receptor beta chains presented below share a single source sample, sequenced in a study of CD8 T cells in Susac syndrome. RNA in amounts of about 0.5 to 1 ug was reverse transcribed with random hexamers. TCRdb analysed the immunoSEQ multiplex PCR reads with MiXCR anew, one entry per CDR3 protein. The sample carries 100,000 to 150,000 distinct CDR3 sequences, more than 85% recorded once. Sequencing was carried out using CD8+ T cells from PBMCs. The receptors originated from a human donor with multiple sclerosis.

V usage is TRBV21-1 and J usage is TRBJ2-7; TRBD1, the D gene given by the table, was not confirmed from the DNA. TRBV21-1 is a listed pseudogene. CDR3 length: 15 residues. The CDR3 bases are TGTGCCAGCAGCAATACCCGGGACGGGGCCTACGAGCAGTACGTC. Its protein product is CASSNTRDGAYEQYV.

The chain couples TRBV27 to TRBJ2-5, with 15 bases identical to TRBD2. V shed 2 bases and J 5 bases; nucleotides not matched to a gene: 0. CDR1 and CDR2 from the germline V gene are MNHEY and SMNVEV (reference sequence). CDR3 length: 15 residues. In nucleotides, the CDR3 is TGTGCCAGCAGTTTAGGGACTAGCGGGAGGGAGACCCAGTACTTC. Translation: CASSLGTSGRETQYF.

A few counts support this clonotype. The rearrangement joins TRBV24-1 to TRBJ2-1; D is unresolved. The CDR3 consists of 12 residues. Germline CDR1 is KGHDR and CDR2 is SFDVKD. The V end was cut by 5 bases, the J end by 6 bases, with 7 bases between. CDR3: CATSVGRNEQFF. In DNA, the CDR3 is TGTGCCACCAGTGTCGGCCGCAATGAGCAGTTCTTC.

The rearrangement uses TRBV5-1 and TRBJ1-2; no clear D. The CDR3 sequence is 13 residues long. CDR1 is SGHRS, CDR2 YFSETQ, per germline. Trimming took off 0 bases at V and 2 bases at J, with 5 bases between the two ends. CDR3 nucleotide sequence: TGCGCCAGCAGCTTGGGACGGAACTATGGCTACACCTTC. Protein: CASSLGRNYGYTF.

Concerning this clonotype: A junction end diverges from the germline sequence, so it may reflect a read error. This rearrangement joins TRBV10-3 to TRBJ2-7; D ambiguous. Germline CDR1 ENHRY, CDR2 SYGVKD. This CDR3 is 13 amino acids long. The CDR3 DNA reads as TGTGCCATTAGTGAACCATCGTCCTACGAGCAGTACTTC. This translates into CAISEPSSYEQYF.

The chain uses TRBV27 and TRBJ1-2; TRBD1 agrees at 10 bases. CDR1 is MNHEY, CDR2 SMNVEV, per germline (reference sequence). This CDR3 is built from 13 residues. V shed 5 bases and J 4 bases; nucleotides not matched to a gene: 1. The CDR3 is CASSGTGVYGYTF. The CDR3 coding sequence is TGTGCCAGCAGTGGGACAGGGGTCTATGGCTACACCTTC.

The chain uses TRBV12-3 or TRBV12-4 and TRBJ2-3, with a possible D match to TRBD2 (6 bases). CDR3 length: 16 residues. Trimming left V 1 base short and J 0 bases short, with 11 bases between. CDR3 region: CASSLGEALSTDTQYF. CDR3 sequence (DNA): TGTGCCAGCAGTTTAGGGGAGGCCTTAAGCACAGATACGCAGTATTTT.

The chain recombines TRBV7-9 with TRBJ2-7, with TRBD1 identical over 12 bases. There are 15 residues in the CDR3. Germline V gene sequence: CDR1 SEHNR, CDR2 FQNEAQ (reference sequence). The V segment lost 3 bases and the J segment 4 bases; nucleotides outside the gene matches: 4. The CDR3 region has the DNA TGTGCCAGCAGCTTTCCGGGACAGGGGGCATACGAGCAGTACTTC. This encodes CASSFPGQGAYEQYF.

CDR3 nucleotides: TGTGCCAGCAGTTTTCGTGTCCCGGGGGCCCCGCTAAACTATGGCTACACCTTC. The encoded protein is CASSFRVPGAPLNYGYTF. The chain carries TRBV28 and TRBJ1-2, with D tentatively TRBD1 (6 bases). The CDR3 runs to 18 residues. CDR1 and CDR2 from the germline V gene are MDHEN and SYDVKM. V lost 3 bases and J 2 bases, leaving 22 bases between the germline ends.